This is a list of T cell receptor beta chains from one sample in a study of blood T cell repertoires in COVID-19. The data were produced by immunoSEQ multiplex PCR, yet TCRdb's version contains in-frame clones alone and is incomplete. The sample contains about 230,000 clones, roughly 80% of which appear only once. Sequences were obtained from peripheral blood. These receptors were taken from a woman between 65 and 79 years old with active or convalescent COVID-19. Both conserved end residues are part of each CDR3. Fields, in order: CDR3 DNA, CDR3 protein, D gene, clone size, J gene, V gene. A D gene is named only where the DNA matches it firmly. Expanded clones get a size class; other rows say once, few or many, or leave the size out.

TGTGCCAGCAGCTTTCGACAGGGGGATGGCTACACCTTC | CASSFRQGDGYTF | TRBD1 | NA | TRBJ1-2 | TRBV11-2
TGTGCCAGCGAGGGGGGGCGATCCACAGATACGCAGTATTTT | CASEGGRSTDTQYF | NA | NA | TRBJ2-3 | TRBV2
TGTGCCAGCATAAACAATCACTACGAGCAGTACTTC | CASINNHYEQYF | NA | NA | TRBJ2-7 | TRBV6-5
TGTGCCACCAGAAACCTAGCCTCGGGGGCTGAAGCTTTCTTT | CATRNLASGAEAFF | NA | NA | TRBJ1-1 | TRBV15
TGTGCCATCAGGGCCACAGATACGCAGTATTTT | CAIRATDTQYF | NA | NA | TRBJ2-3 | TRBV10-3
TGTGCCAGCAGCTTCTTACAGAATGAAAAACTGTTTTTT | CASSFLQNEKLFF | NA | few | TRBJ1-4 | TRBV7-9
TGTGCCAGCTCTGGGACTAGCCCAGATACGCAGTATTTT | CASSGTSPDTQYF | TRBD2 | NA | TRBJ2-3 | TRBV7-6
TGTGCCAGCTCACCCTACAGGGGGACAGCCTACACCTTC | CASSPYRGTAYTF | TRBD1 | NA | TRBJ1-2 | TRBV18
TGTGCCAGTAGCTTAATACTAGCTGATACGCAGTATTTT | CASSLILADTQYF | NA | NA | TRBJ2-3 | TRBV19
TGCGCCAGCAGCACAGGGACGGCCGGTCAAGAGACCCAGTACTTC | CASSTGTAGQETQYF | NA | few | TRBJ2-5 | TRBV10-1
TGTGCCAGCAGCCTAGCCTACGAGCAGTACTTC | CASSLAYEQYF | NA | NA | TRBJ2-7 | TRBV5-7
TGTGCCAGCAGTTTGCGTGCTGCCGGGCCCCAGCATTTT | CASSLRAAGPQHF | NA | NA | TRBJ1-5 | TRBV28
TGCGCCAGCAGCTTCGGACTTAATCAGCCCCAGCATTTT | CASSFGLNQPQHF | NA | once | TRBJ1-5 | TRBV5-1
TGTGCCAGCAGCTTAAATTCCGGCGGCTATGGCTACACCTTC | CASSLNSGGYGYTF | NA | NA | TRBJ1-2 | TRBV11-1
TGTGCCAGCTCCCTCCAGGGGGCCAGCAATCAGCCCCAGCATTTT | CASSLQGASNQPQHF | TRBD1 | once | TRBJ1-5 | TRBV18
TGTGCCAGCAGCCCCCTGAGGCAGGGCGGTGGCTACACCTTC | CASSPLRQGGGYTF | NA | NA | TRBJ1-2 | TRBV7-8
TGTGCCAGCAGCCGGACAGGGGGTACCTACAATGAGCAGTTCTTC | CASSRTGGTYNEQFF | TRBD1 | NA | TRBJ2-1 | TRBV7-2
TGTGCCAGCAGCTTTCAGGTGGGGAACACTGAAGCTTTCTTT | CASSFQVGNTEAFF | NA | NA | TRBJ1-1 | TRBV5-5
TGTGCCACCAGTGATCCCCCGGGGGGTGGCACAGATACGCAGTATTTT | CATSDPPGGGTDTQYF | TRBD2 | NA | TRBJ2-3 | TRBV24-1
TGTGCCAGCAGCTTAGCGGGGGCGACAACTCAAGCTTTCTTT | CASSLAGATTQAFF | NA | NA | TRBJ1-1 | TRBV7-9
TGTGCCAGCAGCTTAGAGCGGGGCGGGCGCGGGGAGCTGTTTTTT | CASSLERGGRGELFF | TRBD2 | NA | TRBJ2-2 | TRBV7-2
TGTGCCAGCAGTCTAGGGGCTAGCGGGAGCCATGAGCAGTTCTTC | CASSLGASGSHEQFF | TRBD2 | NA | TRBJ2-1 | TRBV6-2/TRBV6-3
TGTGCCAGCAGTCCGCCGGACAGGCCGAACACTGAAGCTTTCTTT | CASSPPDRPNTEAFF | TRBD1 | NA | TRBJ1-1 | TRBV28
TGTGCCAGTAGTGACCCGGGACTAGCGGGTGAGAGCTCCTACAATGAGCAGTTCTTC | CASSDPGLAGESSYNEQFF | TRBD2 | NA | TRBJ2-1 | TRBV19
TGTGCCGTCAGACAGGGGAGGACCGGGGAGCTGTTTTTT | CAVRQGRTGELFF | TRBD1 | NA | TRBJ2-2 | TRBV30
TGTGCCAGCAGTTTATTAAGGGGGGGATCACCCCTCCACTTT | CASSLLRGGSPLHF | NA | NA | TRBJ1-6 | TRBV27